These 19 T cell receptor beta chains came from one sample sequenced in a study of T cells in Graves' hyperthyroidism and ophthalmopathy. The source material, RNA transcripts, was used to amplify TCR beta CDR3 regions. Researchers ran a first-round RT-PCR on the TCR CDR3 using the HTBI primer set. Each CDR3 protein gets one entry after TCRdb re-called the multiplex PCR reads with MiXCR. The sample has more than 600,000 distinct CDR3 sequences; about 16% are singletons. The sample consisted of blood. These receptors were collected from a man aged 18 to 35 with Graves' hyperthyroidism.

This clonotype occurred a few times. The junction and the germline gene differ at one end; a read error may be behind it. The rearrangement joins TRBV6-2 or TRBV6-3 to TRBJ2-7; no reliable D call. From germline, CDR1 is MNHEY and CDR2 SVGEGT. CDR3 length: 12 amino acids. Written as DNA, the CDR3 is TGTGCCAGCAGTTACGCGGCCCACGAGCAGCACTTC. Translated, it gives CASSYAAHEQHF.

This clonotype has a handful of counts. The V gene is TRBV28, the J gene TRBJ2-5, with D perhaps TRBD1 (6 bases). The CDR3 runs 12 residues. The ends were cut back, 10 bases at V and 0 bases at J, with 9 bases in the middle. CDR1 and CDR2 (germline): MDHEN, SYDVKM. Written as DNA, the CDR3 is TGTGCCACCGGACAGTACCAAGAGACCCAGTACTTC. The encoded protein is CATGQYQETQYF.

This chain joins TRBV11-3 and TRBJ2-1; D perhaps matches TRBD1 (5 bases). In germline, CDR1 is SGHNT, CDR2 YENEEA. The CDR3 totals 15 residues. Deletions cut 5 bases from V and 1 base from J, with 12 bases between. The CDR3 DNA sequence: TGTGCCAGCAGCCACGTCCAGGGTTCCTACAATGAGCAGTTCTTC. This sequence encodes CASSHVQGSYNEQFF. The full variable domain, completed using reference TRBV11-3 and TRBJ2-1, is EAGVVQSPRYKIIEKKQPVAFWCNPISGHNTLYWYLQNLGQGPELLIRYENEEAVDDSQLPKDRFSAERLKGVDSTLKIQPAELGDSAVYLCASSHVQGSYNEQFFGPGTRLTVL.

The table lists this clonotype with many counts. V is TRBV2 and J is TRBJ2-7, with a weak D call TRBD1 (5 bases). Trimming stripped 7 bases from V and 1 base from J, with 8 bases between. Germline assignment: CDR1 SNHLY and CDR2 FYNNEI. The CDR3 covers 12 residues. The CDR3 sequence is CASMTDSYEQYF. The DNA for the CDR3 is TGTGCCAGCATGACAGATTCCTACGAGCAGTACTTC.

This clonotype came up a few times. The CDR3 region has the DNA TGTGCCAGCAGCAGCGCGACAGCGATCCTCCACTTT. Its protein product is CASSSATAILHF. This chain uses TRBV7-9 with TRBJ1-6, with a possible D match to TRBD1 (5 bases). Trimming pared 5 bases from V and 15 bases from J, leaving 14 bases between. Germline loops: CDR1 SEHNR, CDR2 FQNEAQ (reference sequence). This CDR3 spans 12 amino acids. Full variable domain (missing parts from reference TRBV7-9 and TRBJ1-6): DTGVSQNPRHKITKRGQNVTFRCDPISEHNRLYWYRQTLGQGPEFLTYFQNEAQLEKSRLLSDRFSAERPKGSFSTLEIQRTEQGDSAMYLCASSSATAILHFGNGTRLTVT.

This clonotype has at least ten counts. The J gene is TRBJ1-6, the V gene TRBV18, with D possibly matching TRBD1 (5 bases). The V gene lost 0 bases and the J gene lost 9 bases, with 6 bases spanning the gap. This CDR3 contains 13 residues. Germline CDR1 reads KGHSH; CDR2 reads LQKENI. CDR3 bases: TGTGCCAGCTCACCACCGGGGGTTTCACCCCTCCACTTT. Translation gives CASSPPGVSPLHF. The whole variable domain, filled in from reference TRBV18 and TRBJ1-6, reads NAGVMQNPRHLVRRRGQEARLRCSPMKGHSHVYWYRQLPEEGLKFMVYLQKENIIDESGMPKERFSAEFPKEGPSILRIQQVVRGDSAAYFCASSPPGVSPLHFGNGTRLTVT.

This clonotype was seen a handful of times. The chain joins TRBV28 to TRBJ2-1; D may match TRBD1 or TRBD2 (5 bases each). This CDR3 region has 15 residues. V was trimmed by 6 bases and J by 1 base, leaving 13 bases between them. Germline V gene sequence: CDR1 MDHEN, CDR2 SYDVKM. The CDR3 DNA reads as TGTGCCAGCAGCCCCCGGGACCGATCCTACAATGAGCAGTTCTTC. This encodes CASSPRDRSYNEQFF.

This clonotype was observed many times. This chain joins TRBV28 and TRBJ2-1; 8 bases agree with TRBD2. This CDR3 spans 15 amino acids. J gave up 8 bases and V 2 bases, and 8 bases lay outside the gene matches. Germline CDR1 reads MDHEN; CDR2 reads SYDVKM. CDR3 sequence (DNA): TGTGCCAGCAGTTTAGCGTGGACTAGCTCCGATGAGCAGTTCTTC. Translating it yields CASSLAWTSSDEQFF.

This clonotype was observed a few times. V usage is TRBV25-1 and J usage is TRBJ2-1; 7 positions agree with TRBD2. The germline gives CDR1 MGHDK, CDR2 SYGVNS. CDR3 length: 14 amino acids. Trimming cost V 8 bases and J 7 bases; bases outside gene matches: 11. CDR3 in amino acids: CASASGTKSNEQFF. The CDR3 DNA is TGTGCCAGCGCCTCCGGGACTAAATCAAATGAGCAGTTCTTC.

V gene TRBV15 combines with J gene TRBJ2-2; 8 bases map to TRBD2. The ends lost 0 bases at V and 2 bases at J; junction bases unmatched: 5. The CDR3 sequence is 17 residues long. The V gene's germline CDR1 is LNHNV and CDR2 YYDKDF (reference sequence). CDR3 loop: CATSRDETSGNTGELFF. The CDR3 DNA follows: TGTGCCACCAGCAGAGATGAAACTAGCGGCAACACCGGGGAGCTGTTTTTT.

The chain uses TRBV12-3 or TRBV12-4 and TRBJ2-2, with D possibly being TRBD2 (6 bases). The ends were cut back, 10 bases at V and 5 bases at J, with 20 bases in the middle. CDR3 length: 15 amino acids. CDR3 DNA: TGTGCCACCCGTCGCTGGGACTCTGATACCGGGGAGCTGTTTTTT. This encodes CATRRWDSDTGELFF.

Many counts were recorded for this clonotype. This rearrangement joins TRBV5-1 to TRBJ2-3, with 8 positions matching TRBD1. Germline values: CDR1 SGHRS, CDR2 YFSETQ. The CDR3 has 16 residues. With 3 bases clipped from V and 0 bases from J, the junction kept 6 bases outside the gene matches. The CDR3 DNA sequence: TGCGCCAGCAGCTGGTGGACAGGGACCAGCACAGATACGCAGTATTTT. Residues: CASSWWTGTSTDTQYF.

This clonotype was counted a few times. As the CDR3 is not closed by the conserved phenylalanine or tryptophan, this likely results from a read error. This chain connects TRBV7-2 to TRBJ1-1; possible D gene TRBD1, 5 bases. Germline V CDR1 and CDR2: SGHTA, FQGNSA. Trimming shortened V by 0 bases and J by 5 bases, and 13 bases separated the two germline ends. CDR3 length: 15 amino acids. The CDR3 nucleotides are TGTGCCAGCAGCTTAGCGGGGGGGAGGATAACTGAAGCTTTCCTT. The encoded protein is CASSLAGGRITEAFL.

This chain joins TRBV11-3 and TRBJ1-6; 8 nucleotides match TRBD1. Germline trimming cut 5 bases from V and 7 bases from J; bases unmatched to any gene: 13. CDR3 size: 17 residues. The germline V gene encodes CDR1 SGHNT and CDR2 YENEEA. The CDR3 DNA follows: TGTGCCAGCAGCCGGGGAATCGACAGGGGAAGGAATTCACCCCTCCACTTT. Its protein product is CASSRGIDRGRNSPLHF.

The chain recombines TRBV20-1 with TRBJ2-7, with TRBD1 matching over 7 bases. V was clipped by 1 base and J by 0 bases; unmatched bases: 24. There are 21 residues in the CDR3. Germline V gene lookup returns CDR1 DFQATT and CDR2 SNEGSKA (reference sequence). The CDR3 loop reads CSARASPFGQGVTRSSYEQYF. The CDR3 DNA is TGCAGTGCTAGAGCTTCCCCCTTTGGGCAGGGGGTTACCAGGAGCTCCTACGAGCAGTACTTC.

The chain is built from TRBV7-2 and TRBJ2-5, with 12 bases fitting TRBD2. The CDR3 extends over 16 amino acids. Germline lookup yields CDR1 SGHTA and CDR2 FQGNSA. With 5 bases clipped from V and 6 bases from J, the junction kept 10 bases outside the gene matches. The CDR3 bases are TGTGCCAGCAGCCATCCGACTAGCGGGAGTTCCAAGACCCAGTACTTC. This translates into CASSHPTSGSSKTQYF.

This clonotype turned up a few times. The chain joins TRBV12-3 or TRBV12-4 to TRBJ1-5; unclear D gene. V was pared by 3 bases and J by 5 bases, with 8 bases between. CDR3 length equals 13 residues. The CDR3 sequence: CASSFTRDQPQHF. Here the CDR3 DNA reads TGTGCCAGCAGTTTTACTCGAGATCAGCCCCAGCATTTT.

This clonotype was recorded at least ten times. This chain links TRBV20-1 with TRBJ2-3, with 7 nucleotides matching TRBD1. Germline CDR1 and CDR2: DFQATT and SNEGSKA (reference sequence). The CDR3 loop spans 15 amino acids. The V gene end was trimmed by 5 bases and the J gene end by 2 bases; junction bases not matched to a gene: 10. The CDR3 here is CSADRTGENTDTQYF. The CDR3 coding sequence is TGCAGTGCTGACAGGACAGGCGAGAACACAGATACGCAGTATTTT.

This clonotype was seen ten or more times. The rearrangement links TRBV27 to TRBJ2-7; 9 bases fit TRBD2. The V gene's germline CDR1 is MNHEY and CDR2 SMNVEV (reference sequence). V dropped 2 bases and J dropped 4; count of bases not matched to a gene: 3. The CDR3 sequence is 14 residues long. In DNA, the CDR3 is TGTGCCAGCAGTTTAGCGGGAGGGCTGTACGAGCAGTACTTC. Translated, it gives CASSLAGGLYEQYF.